This TCR beta chain is from a study of identical twins. TCRdb re-derived calls from the 5' RACE reads in MiXCR, one entry per CDR3 protein. The sample lists 700,000 to 950,000 distinct CDR3 sequences, around 12% seen once, with around 1.6% in the top ten. This CDR3 contains 16 residues. Germline V gives CDR1 MGHRA, CDR2 YSYEKL. The V end lost 5 bases, the J end lost 2 bases, and 16 bases lay between the germline ends. This clonotype was observed a few times. Only healthy Caucasians were included as donors. These data were likewise used in another study, on yellow fever vaccine responses in identical twins.

This rearrangement joins TRBV4-1 to TRBJ2-1; D might be TRBD2 (6 bases). The source is a young woman in good health. Sequenced sample: PBMCs. CDR3 protein: CASSYPHGGTYNEQFF. The DNA for the CDR3 is TGCGCCAGCAGCTACCCTCATGGGGGGACCTACAATGAGCAGTTCTTC.